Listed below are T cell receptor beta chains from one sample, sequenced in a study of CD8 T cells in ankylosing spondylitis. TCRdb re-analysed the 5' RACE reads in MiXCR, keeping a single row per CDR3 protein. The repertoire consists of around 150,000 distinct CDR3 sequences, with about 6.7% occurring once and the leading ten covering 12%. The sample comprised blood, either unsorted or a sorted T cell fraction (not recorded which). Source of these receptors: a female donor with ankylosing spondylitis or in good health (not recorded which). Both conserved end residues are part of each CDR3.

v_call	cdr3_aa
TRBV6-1	CASTGLPMNTEAFF
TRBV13	CASSPRGGLYNEQFF
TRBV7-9	CASSLGAGGRSNQYF
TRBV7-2	CASSLRQDSPLHF
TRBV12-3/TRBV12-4	CASNPSRNPNEKLFF
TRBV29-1	CSVRKGYEKLFF
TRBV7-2	CASSLEAFF
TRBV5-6	CASSSNPPTEAFF
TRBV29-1	CSVRAGNQPQHF
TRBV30	CAWRDRGRGNEQFF
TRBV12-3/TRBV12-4	CASTHPGGQGRTEAFF
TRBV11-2	CASSSPGGAEKLFF
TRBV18	CASSPSRGPDTEAFF
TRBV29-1	CSGGRLPPLNYGYTF
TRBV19	CASSFRSTNEKLFF
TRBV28	CASSLSPTGKSSYEQYF
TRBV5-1	CASSTSGQGSTGELFF
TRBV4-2	CASSLRTGGTGELFF
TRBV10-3	CATQLTLASTDTQYF
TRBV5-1	CASSPNPRDRVSYNEQFF
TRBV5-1	CASSNGGEQFF
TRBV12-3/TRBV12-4	CASILRGGLNNEQFF
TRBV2	CASSGGQGSADTQYF
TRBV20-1	CSARSSQGAGYEQYF
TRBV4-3	CASSQEGTGGGEKLFF
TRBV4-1	CASSQDPTGRSYGYTF
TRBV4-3	CASSQFIGQGDAGELFF
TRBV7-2	CASSSTPGFAGQNSNQPQHF
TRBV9	CASSVGGTGAYGYIF
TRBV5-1	CASSPGTTRETQYF
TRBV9	CASSRRGASGNTIYF
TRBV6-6	CASSLGVGDTQYF
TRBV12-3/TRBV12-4	CASRKGTESIGELFF
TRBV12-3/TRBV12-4	CASSLWGQRYGYTF
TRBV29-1	CSVEASAGTDTQYF
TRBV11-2	CASTGLTDTQYF
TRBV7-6	CASRGAGGTDTQYF
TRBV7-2	CASSLDRVAGYTF
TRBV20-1	CSAPLAASTDTQYF
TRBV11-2	CASSQGQGRMAFF
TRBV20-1	CSASGGLRGEQYF
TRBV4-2	CASSQDPVELFPNSPLHF
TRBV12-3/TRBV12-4	CASSPTTRGYTF
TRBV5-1	CASSLSPGAGTDTQYF
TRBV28	CASSSREKTGYEQYF
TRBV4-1	CASSQDRDRGRRKTQYF
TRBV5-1	CASSLGTGSVGEKLFF
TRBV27	CASSLARGRSTEAFF
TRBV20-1	CSASSPSVNTEAFF
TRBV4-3	CASSQDWTAHGYTF
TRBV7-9	CASSLDKGTNTIYF
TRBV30	CAWKRQGNYGYTF
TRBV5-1	CASSLEPGQGYEQYF
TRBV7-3	CASSLTPRAGGRTGELFF
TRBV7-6	CASSSQRNRGYEQYF
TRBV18	CASSPFGRDNQPQHF
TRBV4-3	CASSQEWGGVPYGYTF
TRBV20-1	CSASTSGGSQGTQYF
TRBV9	CASSYMSPGTPGELFF
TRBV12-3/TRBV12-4	CASSFSDFGELFF